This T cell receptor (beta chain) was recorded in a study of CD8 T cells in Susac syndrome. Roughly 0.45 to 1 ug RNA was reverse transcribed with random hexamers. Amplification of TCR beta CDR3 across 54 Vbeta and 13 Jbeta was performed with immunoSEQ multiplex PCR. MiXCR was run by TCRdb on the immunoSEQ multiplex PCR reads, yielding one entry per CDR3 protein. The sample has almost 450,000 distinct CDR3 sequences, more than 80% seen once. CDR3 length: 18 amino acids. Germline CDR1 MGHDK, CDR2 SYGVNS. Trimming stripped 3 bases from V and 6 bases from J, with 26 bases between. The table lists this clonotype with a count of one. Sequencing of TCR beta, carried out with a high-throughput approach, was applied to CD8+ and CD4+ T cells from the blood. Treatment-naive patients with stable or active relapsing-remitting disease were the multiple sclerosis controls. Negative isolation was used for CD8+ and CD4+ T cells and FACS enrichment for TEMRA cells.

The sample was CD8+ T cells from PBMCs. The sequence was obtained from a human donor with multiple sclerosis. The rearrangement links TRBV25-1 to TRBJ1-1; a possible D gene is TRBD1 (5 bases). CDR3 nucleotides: TGTGCCAGCAGTGATTGGGATGATCCGGGGCGTACTAGATCTGAAGCTTTCTTT. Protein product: CASSDWDDPGRTRSEAFF.